The 20 T cell receptor beta chains listed next were all sequenced from one sample in a study of blood T cells in healthy people across ages. The second PCR ran roughly 7 to 11 cycles with a sample-barcoded 5' primer and J-beta primers. TCRdb re-called the 5' RACE reads with MiXCR, one entry per CDR3 protein. The sample carries some 690,000 distinct CDR3 sequences, approximately 21% recorded once. The material sequenced was blood. These receptors came from a man between 70 and 80 years old in good health.

The J gene is TRBJ1-6, the V gene TRBV28, with D unresolved. Germline loops: CDR1 MDHEN, CDR2 SYDVKM. V lost 2 bases, J lost 7 bases, and 9 bases lay in between. The CDR3 has 14 amino acids. The CDR3 reads CASSLIVLNSPLHF. DNA of the CDR3: TGTGCCAGCAGTTTAATTGTCCTAAATTCACCCCTCCACTTT.

V and J are TRBV12-3 or TRBV12-4 and TRBJ2-5, with 7 bases matching TRBD2. J gave up 0 bases and V 3 bases, and 10 bases lay outside the gene matches. The CDR3 loop spans 17 amino acids. The CDR3 sequence: CASSFLYSGNNQETQYF. In nucleotides, the CDR3 is TGTGCCAGCAGTTTTTTGTACAGCGGGAACAACCAAGAGACCCAGTACTTC.

The chain joins TRBV18 to TRBJ2-7; TRBD1 matches at 8 bases. In germline, CDR1 is KGHSH, CDR2 LQKENI. This CDR3 has 14 residues. Losses at the gene ends were 2 bases for V and 2 bases for J; bases not matched to a gene: 2. DNA for the CDR3: TGTGCCAGCTCACCAGAGGGACAGGCCTACGAGCAGTACTTC. This codes for CASSPEGQAYEQYF.

As DNA, the CDR3 is TGTGCCAGCAGCTTCACAGGGCGGGCAACTAATGAAAAACTGTTTTTT. This codes for CASSFTGRATNEKLFF. This chain connects TRBV5-6 to TRBJ1-4; perhaps TRBD1 as D (6 bases). The CDR3 runs to 16 residues. CDR1 and CDR2 from the germline V gene are SGHDT and YYEEEE. V was clipped by 2 bases and J by 0 bases, with 11 bases between them.

The chain carries TRBV7-2 and TRBJ2-1; no firm D call. CDR3 length: 11 residues. Per the germline V gene, CDR1 is SGHTA and CDR2 is FQGNSA. Trimming stripped 5 bases from V and 10 bases from J, with 9 bases between. The CDR3 spells CASSRIEEQFF. The CDR3 DNA follows: TGTGCCAGCAGCCGTATCGAGGAGCAGTTCTTC.

The rearrangement links TRBV24-1 to TRBJ2-2, with D possibly being TRBD1 (6 bases). CDR3 length: 15 amino acids. V was trimmed by 12 bases and J by 1 base, leaving 17 bases between them. CDR1 is KGHDR, CDR2 SFDVKD, per germline. Here the CDR3 reads CAPGQDSGNTGELFF. The CDR3 DNA reads TGTGCCCCAGGGCAGGACAGTGGGAACACCGGGGAGCTGTTTTTT.

This clonotype has only a few counts. CDR3 bases: TGCGCCAGCAGCTTGGAGCGGGCAGATCAAGCTTTCTTT. This codes for CASSLERADQAFF. The rearrangement uses TRBV5-1 and TRBJ1-1; unclear D gene. V lost 0 bases, J lost 9 bases, and 12 bases lay in between. CDR3 length equals 13 residues. CDR1 is SGHRS and CDR2 is YFSETQ in the germline V gene.

This clonotype was counted only a few times. The junction departs from the called germline gene at one end, perhaps through a read error. This chain uses TRBV11-1 with TRBJ1-2, with TRBD1 as a possible D gene (6 bases). Germline V gene data show CDR1 as SGHAT and CDR2 as FQDESV (reference sequence). The CDR3 sequence is 15 residues long. Here the CDR3 DNA reads TGTACCAGCAGCCACCCGGGGGCAGCTAACTATGGCTACACCTTC. It yields the protein CTSSHPGAANYGYTF.

This clonotype was counted only a few times. The chain joins TRBV6-1 to TRBJ1-2; 7 nucleotides agree with TRBD1. CDR1 and CDR2 from the germline V gene are MNHNS and SASEGT. With 6 bases clipped from V and 9 bases from J, the junction kept 7 bases outside the gene matches. The CDR3 runs to 12 residues. DNA for the CDR3: TGTGCCAGCAGCAGACAGGGAATGCGCTACACCTTC. This translates into CASSRQGMRYTF.

This clonotype showed up just a few times. The CDR3 DNA follows: TGCAGCGTTGCCAGACAGGAAGAGACCCAGTACTTC. Its translation is CSVARQEETQYF. The chain has TRBV29-1 and TRBJ2-5; the D gene is possibly TRBD1 (6 bases). V dropped 4 bases and J dropped 3 bases, with 9 bases sitting between them. In germline, CDR1 is SQVTM, CDR2 ANQGSEA. The CDR3 consists of 12 residues. Filled out from reference TRBV29-1 and TRBJ2-5, the complete variable domain reads SAVISQKPSRDICQRGTSLTIQCQVDSQVTMMFWYRQQPGQSLTLIATANQGSEATYESGFVIDKFPISRPNLTFSTLTVSNMSPEDSSIYLCSVARQEETQYFGPGTRLLVL.

The chain uses TRBV25-1 and TRBJ2-3; D perhaps matches TRBD1 (5 bases). The CDR3 consists of 14 residues. Trimming removed 0 bases at V and 4 bases at J, with 8 bases between. The V gene's germline CDR1 is MGHDK and CDR2 SYGVNS. This CDR3 reads CASSEYRVSDTQYF. CDR3 DNA: TGTGCCAGCAGTGAATACAGGGTGTCAGATACGCAGTATTTT.

This rearrangement joins TRBV20-1 to TRBJ1-2; 9 bases line up with TRBD1. There are 16 residues in the CDR3. CDR1 is DFQATT and CDR2 is SNEGSKA in the germline V gene (reference sequence). V shed 0 bases and J 4 bases; nucleotides not matched to a gene: 9. CDR3 nucleotides: TGCAGTGCTAGAGATCCCGGGACAGGGTCTTTCTATGGCTACACCTTC. Its protein is CSARDPGTGSFYGYTF.

This clonotype turned up a few times. V usage is TRBV20-1 and J usage is TRBJ2-3; D uncertain. With 0 bases removed from V and 4 bases from J, the gap between germline ends came to 11 bases. The CDR3 is 14 amino acids. Germline V gene sequence: CDR1 DFQATT, CDR2 SNEGSKA (reference sequence). In DNA form, the CDR3 reads TGCAGTGCTAGAGAAGAATGGAACGCAGATACGCAGTATTTT. Translating gives CSAREEWNADTQYF.

This clonotype was observed a handful of times. The chain uses TRBV5-1 and TRBJ2-1; TRBD2 agrees at 9 bases. V trimming: 5 bases; J trimming: 6 bases; junction bases outside the gene matches: 6. CDR1 is SGHRS and CDR2 is YFSETQ in the germline V gene. This CDR3 is 14 amino acids long. CDR3 region: CASSHTSGFNEQFF. Here the CDR3 DNA reads TGCGCCAGCAGTCACACTAGCGGGTTCAATGAGCAGTTCTTC.

The CDR3 region has the DNA TGTGCCAGCAAGGCTGGAAACACCATATATTTT. Translation gives CASKAGNTIYF. J is TRBJ1-3 and V is TRBV7-9; D unresolved. Germline V gene sequence: CDR1 SEHNR, CDR2 FQNEAQ (reference sequence). CDR3 length: 11 amino acids. Between the trimmed V and J ends, which lost 7 bases and 2 bases, there was a span of 3 bases.

This clonotype was seen once. A clone one base away is much larger, so this may be a read error. The rearrangement links TRBV10-3 to TRBJ2-4; D might be TRBD1 (6 bases). The germline V gene has CDR1 ENHRY and CDR2 SYGVKD. This CDR3 contains 16 residues. The CDR3 coding sequence is TGTGCCATCAAATCGGACAGTCGTACAGCCACAAACATTCAGTACTTC. It specifies CAIKSDSRTATNIQYF.

This chain uses TRBV6-5 with TRBJ1-2; D is possibly TRBD1 (6 bases). This CDR3 region has 12 residues. Germline V CDR1 and CDR2: MNHEY, SVGAGI. V shed 8 bases and J shed 7 bases, with 14 bases lying between them. The CDR3 DNA sequence: TGTGCCAGCCGGACAGCCCCCTCTGGCTACACCTTC. Its translation: CASRTAPSGYTF.

The chain uses TRBV14 and TRBJ2-5; TRBD1 agrees at 9 bases. This CDR3 is 16 amino acids long. Germline CDR1 SGHDN, CDR2 FVKESK. The junction had 11 bases not matched to a gene; V was cut back by 4 bases and J by 5 bases. This CDR3 is CASSRTQGARGETQYF. CDR3 bases: TGTGCCAGCAGCCGAACACAGGGGGCGCGGGGTGAGACCCAGTACTTC.

The CDR3 DNA reads TGCAGTGCTTCGGAGGGGGAGTCCCAGAGCAGGGCGCAGTATTTT. Encoded protein: CSASEGESQSRAQYF. The chain is built from TRBV20-1 and TRBJ2-3, with D possibly called TRBD1 or TRBD2 (6 bases each). V was pared by 5 bases and J by 10 bases, with 25 bases between. CDR3 size: 15 residues. In germline, CDR1 is DFQATT, CDR2 SNEGSKA (reference sequence).

J is TRBJ1-1 and V is TRBV12-3 or TRBV12-4, with D tentatively TRBD1 (5 bases). V shed 2 bases and J shed 0 bases, with 13 bases lying between them. The CDR3 consists of 16 residues. The CDR3 reads CASSLMGPFMNTEAFF. As DNA, the CDR3 is TGTGCCAGCAGTTTAATGGGACCCTTCATGAACACTGAAGCTTTCTTT.